These T cell receptor beta chains were read from a single sample in a study of cytomegalovirus exposure and HLA in healthy donors. The data were produced by immunoSEQ multiplex PCR, yet TCRdb's version contains in-frame clones alone and is incomplete. The sample records 200,000 to 250,000 clones, roughly 88% being singletons. Source material: PBMCs. These receptors came from a woman in her thirties in good health and CMV-seropositive. CDR3s include the opening cysteine and the closing phenylalanine or tryptophan.

v_call,j_call,cdr3_aa
TRBV29-1,TRBJ1-2,CSVDYKRDRGQELANYGYTF
TRBV29-1,TRBJ2-7,CSVEWTTRGEQYF
TRBV6-5,TRBJ2-7,CASSSWDRTYEQYF
TRBV5-6,TRBJ1-2,CASRLPGGGEALDYGYTF
TRBV6-1,TRBJ1-2,CASRAVGGYTF
TRBV4-1,TRBJ1-4,CASSQGQGYEKLFF
TRBV2,TRBJ2-1,CASKRLPASSYNEQFF
TRBV7-9,TRBJ2-3,CASSLGTTLSQYF
TRBV27,TRBJ2-1,CASSFNPLGDEQFF
TRBV5-1,TRBJ2-2,CASSLELAAVRGELFF
TRBV5-1,TRBJ2-3,CASSSNGLAGSTDTQYF
TRBV27,TRBJ2-1,CASMGLAGGLSYNEQFF
TRBV5-1,TRBJ2-1,CASSYEGGSDNEQFF
TRBV14,TRBJ2-7,CASSLRGASYEQYF
TRBV28,TRBJ2-7,CASSATSGRLKDEQYF
TRBV2,TRBJ2-5,CASSDEYQETQYF
TRBV4-1,TRBJ2-3,CASSQEMGETDTQYF
TRBV14,TRBJ2-1,CASSQGTSGVFF
TRBV29-1,TRBJ1-1,CSVEIGGPEAFF
TRBV25-1,TRBJ1-5,CASSESGRSNQPQHF
TRBV7-2,TRBJ2-2,CASSISGSLNTGELFF
TRBV6-5,TRBJ2-3,CASSYSRGGTDTQYF
TRBV30,TRBJ2-7,CAWSAPGLVYEQYF
TRBV27,TRBJ1-1,CASSLRLDSYTEAFF
TRBV7-9,TRBJ2-1,CASTLGSSRSYNEQFF
TRBV2,TRBJ1-1,CASSGGIYTEAFF
TRBV7-2,TRBJ1-1,CASSLVGTGESEAFF
TRBV2,TRBJ2-7,CASSEARNTDTYEQYF